By proportion, the clone carrying this TCR beta chain is large. Its antigen remains unidentified. This specimen belongs to a study of T cells in localized non-small cell lung cancer. General study points: Median detection of top 100 tumor clones in adjacent lung was around 57 clones. Of the tissues analyzed, uninvolved adjacent lung showed maximal T cell clonality, greater than tumor. Among blood samples, higher T cell density accompanied longer overall survival.

Losses at the gene ends were 6 bases for V and 3 bases for J; bases not matched to a gene: 4. Germline lookup yields CDR1 MNHGY and CDR2 SAAAGT. The CDR3 has 15 residues. The method was immunoSEQ multiplex PCR; TCRdb's version includes in-frame clones alone and lacks a portion of them. The table lists 1,500 to 2,000 clones, about 25% of them singletons. Sequenced material: normal lung tissue next to the tumor, taken before any cancer treatment. The rearrangement joins TRBV6-8 to TRBJ2-3; 12 nucleotides agree with TRBD2. The TCR sequence derives from a male donor aged 60 or over with stage II lung adenocarcinoma. The CDR3 spells CASSMTSGRTDTQYF. CDR3 coding DNA: TGTGCCAGCAGCATGACTAGCGGGAGAACAGATACGCAGTATTTT.